The TCR beta chain described here comes from a study of T cells of healthy individuals (dated by TCRdb to the late 2010s). The method was 5' RACE. The sequencing machine was an Illumina MiSeq. Through fastp at Q25 and MiXCR, TCRdb rebuilt clones from the public reads, retaining in-frame beta chains. Every distinct CDR3 protein forms one entry, paired with its most common genes and DNA. Across this sample there are approximately 58,000 distinct CDR3 sequences, with about 14% seen only once. The biggest ten clones account for roughly 15% of the sample. The sample holds many counts of this clonotype. Its recognized antigen is unknown. Base quality data are lacking; no much larger clone is found one base away. Its CDR3 holds 15 amino acids, cysteine through phenylalanine. The only DNA kept is the CDR3, 45 bases in frame from the first base. Reading the germline V gene gives CDR1 MGHRA and CDR2 YSYEKL. V ends up 0 bases short and J 4 bases short, with an unmatched junction base count of 6.

The chain was built from TRBV4-1 and TRBJ2-7; 7 bases in the junction line up with TRBD2. The TCR was taken from a human donor in good health. The DNA reads as follows: TGCGCCAGCAGCCAAGATAATGGGGGGGTTTACGAGCAGTACTTC. This translates into CASSQDNGGVYEQYF.